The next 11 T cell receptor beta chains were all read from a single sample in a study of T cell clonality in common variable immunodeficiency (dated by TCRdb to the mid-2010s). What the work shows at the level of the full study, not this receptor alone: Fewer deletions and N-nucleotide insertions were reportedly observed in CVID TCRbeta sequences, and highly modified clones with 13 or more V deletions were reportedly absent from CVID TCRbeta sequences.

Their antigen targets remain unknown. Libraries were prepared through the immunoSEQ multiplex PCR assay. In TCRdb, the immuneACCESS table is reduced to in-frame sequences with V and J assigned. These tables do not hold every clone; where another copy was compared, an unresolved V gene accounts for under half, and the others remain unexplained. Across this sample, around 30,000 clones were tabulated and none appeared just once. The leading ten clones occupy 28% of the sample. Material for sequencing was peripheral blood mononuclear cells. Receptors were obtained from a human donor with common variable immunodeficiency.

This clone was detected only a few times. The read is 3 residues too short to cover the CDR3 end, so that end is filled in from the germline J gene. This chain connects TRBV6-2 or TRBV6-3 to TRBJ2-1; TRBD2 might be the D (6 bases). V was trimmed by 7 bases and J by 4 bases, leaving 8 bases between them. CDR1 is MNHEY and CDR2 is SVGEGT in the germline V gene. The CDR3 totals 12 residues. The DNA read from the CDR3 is TGTGCCAGCACGGGACTTTACAATGAG. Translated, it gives CASTGLYNE. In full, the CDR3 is CASTGLYNEQFF.

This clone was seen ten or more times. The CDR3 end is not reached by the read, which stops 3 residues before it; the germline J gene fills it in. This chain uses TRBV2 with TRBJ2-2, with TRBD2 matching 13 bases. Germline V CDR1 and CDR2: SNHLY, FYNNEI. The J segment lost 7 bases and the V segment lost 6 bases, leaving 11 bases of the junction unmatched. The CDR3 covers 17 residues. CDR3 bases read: TGTGCCAGCAGCCGGACTAGCGGGAGTCCGGTTGACGGGGAG. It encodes CASSRTSGSPVDGE. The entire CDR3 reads CASSRTSGSPVDGELFF. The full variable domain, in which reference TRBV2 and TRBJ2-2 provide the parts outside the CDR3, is EPEVTQTPSHQVTQMGQEVILRCVPISNHLYFYWYRQILGQKVEFLVSFYNNEISEKSEIFDDQFSVERPDGSNFTLKIRSTKLEDSAMYFCASSRTSGSPVDGELFFGEGSRLTVL.

CDR3 region: CASSTTGDNEQFF. CDR3 bases read: TGTGCCAGCAGCACTACAGGGGACAATGAG. The chain carries TRBV7-3 and TRBJ2-1; 7 bases align to TRBD1. The CDR3 is cut off 3 residues early in the read; its end comes from the germline J gene. Germline V gene data show CDR1 as SGHTA and CDR2 as FQGTGA. Trimming took 5 bases from V and 5 from J; bases not matched to a gene: 3. The CDR3 runs to 13 residues.

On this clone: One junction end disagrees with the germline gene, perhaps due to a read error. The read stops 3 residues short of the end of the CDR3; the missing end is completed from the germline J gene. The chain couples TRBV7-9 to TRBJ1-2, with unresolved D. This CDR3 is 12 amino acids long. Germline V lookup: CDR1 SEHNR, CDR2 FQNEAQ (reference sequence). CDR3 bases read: TGTTCCAGCAGCTTTTTGGGCAATGGC. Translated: CSSSFLGNG. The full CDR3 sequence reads CSSSFLGNGYTF.

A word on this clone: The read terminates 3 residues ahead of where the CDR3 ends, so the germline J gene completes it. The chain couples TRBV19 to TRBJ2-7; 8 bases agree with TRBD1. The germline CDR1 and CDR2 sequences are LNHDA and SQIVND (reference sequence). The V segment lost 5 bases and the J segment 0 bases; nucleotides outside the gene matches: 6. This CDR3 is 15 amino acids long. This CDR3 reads CASSDRTGLSYEQYF. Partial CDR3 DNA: TGTGCCAGTAGTGATAGGACAGGGCTCTCCTACGAG.

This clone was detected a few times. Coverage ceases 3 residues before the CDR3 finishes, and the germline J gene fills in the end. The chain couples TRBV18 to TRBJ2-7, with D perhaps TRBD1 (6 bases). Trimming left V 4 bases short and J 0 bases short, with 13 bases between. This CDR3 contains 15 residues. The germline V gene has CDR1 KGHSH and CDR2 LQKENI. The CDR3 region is CASSRRQASSYEQYF. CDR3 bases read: TGTGCCAGCTCACGCAGACAGGCCAGCTCCTACGAG.

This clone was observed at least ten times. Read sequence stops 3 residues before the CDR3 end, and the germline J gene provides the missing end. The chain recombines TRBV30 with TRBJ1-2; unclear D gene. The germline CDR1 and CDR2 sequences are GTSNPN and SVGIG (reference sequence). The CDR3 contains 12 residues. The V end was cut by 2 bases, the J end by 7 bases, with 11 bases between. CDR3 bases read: TGTGCCTGGAGTAAAGAGGTAGCTGGC. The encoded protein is CAWSKEVAG. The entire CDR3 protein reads CAWSKEVAGYTF.

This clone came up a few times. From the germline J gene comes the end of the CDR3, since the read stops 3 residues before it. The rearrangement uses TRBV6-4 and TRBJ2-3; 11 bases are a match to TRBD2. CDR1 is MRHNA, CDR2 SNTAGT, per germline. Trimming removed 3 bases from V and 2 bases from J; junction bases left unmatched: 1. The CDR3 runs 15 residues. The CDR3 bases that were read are TGTGCCAGCAGTGAGACTAGCGGGGTCACAGATACG. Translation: CASSETSGVTDT. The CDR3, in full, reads CASSETSGVTDTQYF.

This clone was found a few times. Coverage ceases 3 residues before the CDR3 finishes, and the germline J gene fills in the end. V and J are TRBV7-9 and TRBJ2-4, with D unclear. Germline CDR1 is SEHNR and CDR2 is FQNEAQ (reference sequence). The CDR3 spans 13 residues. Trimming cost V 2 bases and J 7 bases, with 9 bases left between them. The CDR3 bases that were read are TGTGCCAGCAGCTTACAGGAAAGGAACATT. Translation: CASSLQERNI. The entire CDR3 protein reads CASSLQERNIQYF.

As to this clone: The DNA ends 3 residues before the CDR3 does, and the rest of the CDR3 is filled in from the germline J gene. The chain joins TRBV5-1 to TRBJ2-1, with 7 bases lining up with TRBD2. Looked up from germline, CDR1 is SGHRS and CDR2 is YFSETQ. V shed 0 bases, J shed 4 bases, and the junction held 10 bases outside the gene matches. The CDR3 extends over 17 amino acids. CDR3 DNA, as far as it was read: TGCGCCAGCAGCTTGGGTCGGTGGACTAGGGGATACAATGAG. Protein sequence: CASSLGRWTRGYNE. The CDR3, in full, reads CASSLGRWTRGYNEQFF.

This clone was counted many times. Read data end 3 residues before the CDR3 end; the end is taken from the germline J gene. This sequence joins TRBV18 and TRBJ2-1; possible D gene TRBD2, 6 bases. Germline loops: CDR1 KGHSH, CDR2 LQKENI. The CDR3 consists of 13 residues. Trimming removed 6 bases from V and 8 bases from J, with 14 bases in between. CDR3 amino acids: CASSRLVGDEQFF. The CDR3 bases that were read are TGTGCCAGCTCTCGACTAGTTGGGGATGAG.